The T cell receptor beta chain described here comes from a study of blood T cell repertoires in COVID-19. Study as a whole: Some COVID-19 samples were acute and others convalescent; all came from the United States, Italy and Spain. Sources were T cells, B-cell-depleted T cells, or PBMCs; the material itself was cDNA or gDNA.

CDR1 and CDR2 (germline): SGHVS, FNYEAQ. The CDR3 length is 16 residues. Trimming stripped 1 base from V and 0 bases from J, with 10 bases between. The repertoire was sequenced with immunoSEQ multiplex PCR; TCRdb's copy has only in-frame clones and lacks some. Of about 270,000 clones detected, 82% appear once; the ten largest clones hold about 3.4%. The chain has TRBV7-6 and TRBJ2-1, with D possibly TRBD2 on 6 matching bases. This clonotype originated in a woman aged 18 to 35 with acute or convalescent COVID-19. Sequencing input: peripheral blood. The DNA of the CDR3 is TGTGCCAGCAGCTTAGTCGCCGGGGGCTCCTACAATGAGCAGTTCTTC. It encodes CASSLVAGGSYNEQFF. Full variable domain (missing parts from reference TRBV7-6 and TRBJ2-1): GAGVSQSPRYKVTKRGQDVALRCDPISGHVSLYWYRQALGQGPEFLTYFNYEAQQDKSGLPNDRFSAERPEGSISTLTIQRTEQRDSAMYRCASSLVAGGSYNEQFFGPGTRLTVL.